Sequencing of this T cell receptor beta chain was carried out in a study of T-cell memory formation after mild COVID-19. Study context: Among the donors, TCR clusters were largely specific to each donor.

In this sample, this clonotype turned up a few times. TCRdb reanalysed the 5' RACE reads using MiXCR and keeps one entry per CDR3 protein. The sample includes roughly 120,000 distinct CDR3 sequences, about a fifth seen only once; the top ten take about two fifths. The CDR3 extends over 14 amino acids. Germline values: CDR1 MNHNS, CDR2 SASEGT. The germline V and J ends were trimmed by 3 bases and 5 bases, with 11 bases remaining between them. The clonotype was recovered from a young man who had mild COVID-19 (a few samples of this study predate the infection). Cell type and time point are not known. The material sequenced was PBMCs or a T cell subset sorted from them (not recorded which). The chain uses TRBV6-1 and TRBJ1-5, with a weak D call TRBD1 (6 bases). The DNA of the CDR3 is TGTGCCAGCAGTGACAGGGGCCACTATCAGCCCCAGCATTTT. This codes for CASSDRGHYQPQHF.